These T cell receptor beta chains were read from a single sample in a study of beta chain features in type 1 diabetes. Clones were read by immunoSEQ multiplex PCR, and TCRdb kept only the in-frame ones, dropping some. The sample includes 120,000 or so clones, 17% of them seen just once. The sequencing sample was made of central memory CD4+ T cells from blood. These receptors were obtained from a man between 18 and 29 years old with type 1 diabetes. Each CDR3 is given without its conserved first and last residue. Each record gives: J gene, V gene, CDR3 length, CDR3 protein.

TRBJ2-3	TRBV7-2	12	ASSLVASTDTQY
TRBJ2-7	TRBV9	12	ASSAGDSRYEQY
TRBJ2-1	TRBV6-1	11	ASSERYYNEQF
TRBJ2-6	TRBV18	16	ASSPQTGIGTRANVLT
TRBJ2-3	TRBV4-2	12	ASSPPDRLDTQY
TRBJ2-3	TRBV9	9	ASSVEGTQY
TRBJ2-1	TRBV11-2	13	ASSRTGTTYNEQF
TRBJ2-3	TRBV25-1	16	ASSETGSGAGWADTQY
TRBJ2-1	TRBV5-1	13	ASSLAGQDNNEQF
TRBJ1-6	TRBV30	12	AWSPGQWNSPLH
TRBJ1-1	TRBV28	12	ASSGHGGRTEAF
TRBJ2-7	TRBV18	13	ASSLPGQRYYEQY
TRBJ2-3	TRBV7-2	14	ASSLAGGSGTDTQY
TRBJ2-1	TRBV6-5	12	ASSWDSSYNEQF
NA	TRBV29-1	11	SFVGTGVPEQY
TRBJ2-7	TRBV7-8	15	ASSLGLAGAQGNEQY
TRBJ1-1	TRBV29-1	13	SVRTGSTMNTEAF
TRBJ2-7	TRBV6-5	9	ASSAAYEQY
TRBJ1-3	TRBV29-1	9	SVLSGNTIY
TRBJ1-4	TRBV30	12	AWSQLSVNEKLF
TRBJ1-5	TRBV2	13	ASSATGGEGQPQH
TRBJ2-1	TRBV14	14	ASSQPGLAAYNEQF
TRBJ2-1	TRBV7-7	12	ASSLHRGQNEQF
TRBJ1-5	TRBV2	12	ASCVDGGMKPQH
TRBJ2-5	TRBV10-1	11	ASSDSGTETQY
TRBJ2-5	TRBV4-2	15	ASSQASSGAPEETQY
TRBJ1-5	TRBV7-8	12	ASSLQEGNQPQH
TRBJ2-3	TRBV5-1	12	ASSLSQSTDTQY
TRBJ2-2	TRBV28	12	ASSKRQTTGELF
TRBJ2-7	TRBV6-6	11	ASRLNREYEQY
TRBJ2-7	TRBV28	14	ASSTRLAGAYYEQY
TRBJ1-2	TRBV7-9	14	ASSSPGRTPNYGYT
TRBJ2-1	TRBV29-1	13	SVPVGTSDRREQF
TRBJ2-5	TRBV6-5	11	ASSSLTRETQY
TRBJ1-2	TRBV5-1	11	ASGAQGNYGYT
TRBJ1-1	TRBV30	11	AWEVYMNTEAF
TRBJ2-1	TRBV7-9	12	ASSWLTSVNEQF
TRBJ2-1	TRBV2	11	ASSGWTSVEQF
TRBJ2-1	TRBV9	12	ASSGSVTNNEQF
TRBJ1-1	TRBV29-1	11	SGRGQFNTEAF
TRBJ2-3	TRBV11-1	13	ASSLAEPFTDTQY
TRBJ2-7	TRBV4-1	13	ASSQELADNYEQY
TRBJ2-1	TRBV5-1	14	ASSLAGTLSYNEQF
TRBJ2-1	TRBV9	16	ASTAGTSGSSFNNEQF
TRBJ2-7	TRBV5-4	11	ASSLDGSYEQY
TRBJ2-1	TRBV30	13	AWTPSGRRIREQF
TRBJ2-7	TRBV2	13	ASSVDWTGTYEQY
TRBJ2-7	TRBV7-2	11	ASNTRTGNEQY
TRBJ1-4	TRBV30	11	AWSETGDEKLF
TRBJ1-5	TRBV6-5	12	ASSPTGASQPQH
TRBJ1-2	TRBV6-5	11	ASRTPGGDGYT
TRBJ2-3	TRBV29-1	11	SVDLAGADTQY
TRBJ2-7	TRBV2	12	ASSEGSYSYEQY